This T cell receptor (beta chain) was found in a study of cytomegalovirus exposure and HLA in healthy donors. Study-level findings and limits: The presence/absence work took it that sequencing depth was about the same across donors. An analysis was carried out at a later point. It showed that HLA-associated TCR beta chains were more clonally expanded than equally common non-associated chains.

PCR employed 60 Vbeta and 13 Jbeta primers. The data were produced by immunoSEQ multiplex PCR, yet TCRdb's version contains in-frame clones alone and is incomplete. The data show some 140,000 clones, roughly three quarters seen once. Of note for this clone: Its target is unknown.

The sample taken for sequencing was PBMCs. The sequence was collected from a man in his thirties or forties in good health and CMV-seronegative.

The CDR3 protein is CASSTSSGRAAEAFF. CDR3 coding DNA: TGTGCCAGCAGTACGAGTTCAGGGAGGGCGGCTGAAGCTTTCTTT. This chain joins TRBV28 and TRBJ1-1; tentatively, D is TRBD1 (5 bases). The CDR3 has 15 amino acids. The germline gives CDR1 MDHEN, CDR2 SYDVKM. The V end was cut by 5 bases, the J end by 6 bases, with 19 bases between.